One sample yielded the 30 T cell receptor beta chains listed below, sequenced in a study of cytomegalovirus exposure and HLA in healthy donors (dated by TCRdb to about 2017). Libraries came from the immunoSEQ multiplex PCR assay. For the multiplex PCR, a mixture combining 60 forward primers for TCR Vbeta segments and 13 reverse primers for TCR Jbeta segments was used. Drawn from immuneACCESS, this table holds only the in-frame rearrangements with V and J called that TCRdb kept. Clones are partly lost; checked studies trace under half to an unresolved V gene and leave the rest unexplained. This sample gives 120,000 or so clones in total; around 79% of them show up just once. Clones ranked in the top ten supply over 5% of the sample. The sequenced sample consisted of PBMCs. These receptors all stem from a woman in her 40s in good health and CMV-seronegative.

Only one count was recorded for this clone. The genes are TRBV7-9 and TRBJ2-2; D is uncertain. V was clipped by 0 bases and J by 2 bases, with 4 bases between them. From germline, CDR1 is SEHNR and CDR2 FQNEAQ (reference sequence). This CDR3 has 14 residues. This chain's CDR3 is CASSLALNTGELFF. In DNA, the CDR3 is TGTGCCAGCAGCTTAGCGCTAAACACCGGGGAGCTGTTTTTT.

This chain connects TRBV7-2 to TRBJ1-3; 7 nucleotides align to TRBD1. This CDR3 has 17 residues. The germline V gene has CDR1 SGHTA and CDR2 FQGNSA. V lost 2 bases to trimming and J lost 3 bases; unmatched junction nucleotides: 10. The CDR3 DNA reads TGTGCCAGCAGCTTACAGGGGGTCGGGGTTGGTGGAAACACCATATATTTT. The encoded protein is CASSLQGVGVGGNTIYF. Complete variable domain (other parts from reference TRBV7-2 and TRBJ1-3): GAGVSQSPSNKVTEKGKDVELRCDPISGHTALYWYRQSLGQGLEFLIYFQGNSAPDKSGLPSDRFSAERTGGSVSTLTIQRTQQEDSAVYLCASSLQGVGVGGNTIYFGEGSWLTVV.

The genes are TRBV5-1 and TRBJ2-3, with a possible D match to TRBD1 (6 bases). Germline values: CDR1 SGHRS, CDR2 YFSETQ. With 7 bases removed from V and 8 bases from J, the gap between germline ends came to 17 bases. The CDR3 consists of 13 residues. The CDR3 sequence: CASHELQGATQYF. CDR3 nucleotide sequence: TGCGCCAGCCACGAGTTACAGGGCGCTACGCAGTATTTT.

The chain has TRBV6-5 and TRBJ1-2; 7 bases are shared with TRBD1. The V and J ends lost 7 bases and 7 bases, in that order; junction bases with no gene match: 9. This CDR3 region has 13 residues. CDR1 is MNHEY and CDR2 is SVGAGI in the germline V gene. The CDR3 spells CASTLGGGIGYTF. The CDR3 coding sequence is TGTGCCAGCACCCTCGGAGGGGGCATTGGCTACACCTTC.

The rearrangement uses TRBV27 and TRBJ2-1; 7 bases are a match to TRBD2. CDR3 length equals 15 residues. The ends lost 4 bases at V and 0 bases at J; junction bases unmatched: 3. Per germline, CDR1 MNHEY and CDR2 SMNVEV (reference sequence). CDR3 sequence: CASSSRTSSYNEQFF. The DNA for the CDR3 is TGTGCCAGCAGTTCCCGGACTAGCTCCTACAATGAGCAGTTCTTC.

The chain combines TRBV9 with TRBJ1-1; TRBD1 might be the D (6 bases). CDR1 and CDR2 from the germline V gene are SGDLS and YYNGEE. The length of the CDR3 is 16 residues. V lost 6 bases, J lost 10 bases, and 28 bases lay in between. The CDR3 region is CASTTGWGQRGSGAFF. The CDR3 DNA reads TGTGCCAGCACCACAGGGTGGGGACAAAGGGGATCTGGAGCTTTCTTT.

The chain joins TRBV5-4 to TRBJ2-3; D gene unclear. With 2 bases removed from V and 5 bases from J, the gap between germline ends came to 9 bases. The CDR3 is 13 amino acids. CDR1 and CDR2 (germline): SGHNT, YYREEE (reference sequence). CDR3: CASSFWAGDTQYF. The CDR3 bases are TGTGCCAGCAGCTTTTGGGCCGGAGATACGCAGTATTTT.

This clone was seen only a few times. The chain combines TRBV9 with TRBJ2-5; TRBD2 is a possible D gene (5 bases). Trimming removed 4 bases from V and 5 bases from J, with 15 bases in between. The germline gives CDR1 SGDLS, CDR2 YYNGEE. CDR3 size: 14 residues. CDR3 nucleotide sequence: TGTGCCAGCAGCCCTAGTGAGGGCCGGGAGACCCAGTACTTC. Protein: CASSPSEGRETQYF.

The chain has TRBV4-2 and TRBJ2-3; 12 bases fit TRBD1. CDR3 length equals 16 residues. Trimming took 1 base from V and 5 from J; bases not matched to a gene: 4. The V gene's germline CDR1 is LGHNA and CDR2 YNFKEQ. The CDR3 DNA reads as TGTGCCAGCAGCCAAGGGGGACAGGGGGCTGTAGATACGCAGTATTTT. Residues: CASSQGGQGAVDTQYF.

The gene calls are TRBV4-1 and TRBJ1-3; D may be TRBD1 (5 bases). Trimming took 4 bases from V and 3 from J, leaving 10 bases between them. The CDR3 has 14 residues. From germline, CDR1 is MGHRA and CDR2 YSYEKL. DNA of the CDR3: TGCGCCAGCAGCCGTCAGGGTCATGGAAACACCATATATTTT. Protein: CASSRQGHGNTIYF.

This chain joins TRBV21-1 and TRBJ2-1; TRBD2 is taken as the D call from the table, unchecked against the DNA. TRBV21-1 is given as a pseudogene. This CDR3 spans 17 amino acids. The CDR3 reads CASSKGGKTGGYNEQFF. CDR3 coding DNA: TGTGCCAGCAGCAAAGGAGGTAAGACGGGGGGATACAATGAGCAGTTCTTC.

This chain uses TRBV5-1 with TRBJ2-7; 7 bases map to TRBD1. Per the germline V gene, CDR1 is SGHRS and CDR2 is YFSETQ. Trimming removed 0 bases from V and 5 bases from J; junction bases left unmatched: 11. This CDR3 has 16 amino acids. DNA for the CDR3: TGCGCCAGCAGCTTGGAGGGACAGTGGGGGATAAACGAGCAGTACTTC. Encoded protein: CASSLEGQWGINEQYF.

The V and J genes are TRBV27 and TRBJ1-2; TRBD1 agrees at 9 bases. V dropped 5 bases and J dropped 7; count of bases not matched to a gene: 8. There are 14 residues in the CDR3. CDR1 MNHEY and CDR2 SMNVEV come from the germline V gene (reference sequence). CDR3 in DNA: TGTGCCAGCAGTCCAGACAGGGGGATGCGTGGCTACACCTTC. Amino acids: CASSPDRGMRGYTF.

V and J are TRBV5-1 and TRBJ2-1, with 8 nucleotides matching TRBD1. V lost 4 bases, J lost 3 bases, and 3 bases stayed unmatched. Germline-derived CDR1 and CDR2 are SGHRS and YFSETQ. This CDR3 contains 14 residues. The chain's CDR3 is CASSRGQGYNEQFF. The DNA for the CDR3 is TGCGCCAGCAGCCGAGGACAGGGCTACAATGAGCAGTTCTTC.

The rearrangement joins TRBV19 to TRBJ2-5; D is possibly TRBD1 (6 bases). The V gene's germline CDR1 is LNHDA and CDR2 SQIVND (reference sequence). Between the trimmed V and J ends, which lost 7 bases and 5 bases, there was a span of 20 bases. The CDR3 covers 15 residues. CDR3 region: CASIRLTGFRETQYF. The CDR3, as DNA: TGTGCCAGTATAAGACTCACAGGGTTTCGGGAGACCCAGTACTTC.

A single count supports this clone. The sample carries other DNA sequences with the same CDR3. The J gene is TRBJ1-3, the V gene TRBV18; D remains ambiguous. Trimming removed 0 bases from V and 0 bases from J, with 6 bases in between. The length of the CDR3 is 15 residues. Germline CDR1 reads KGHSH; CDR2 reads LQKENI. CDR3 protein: CASSPPANSGNTIYF. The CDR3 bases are TGTGCCAGCTCACCACCCGCTAACTCTGGAAACACCATATATTTT.

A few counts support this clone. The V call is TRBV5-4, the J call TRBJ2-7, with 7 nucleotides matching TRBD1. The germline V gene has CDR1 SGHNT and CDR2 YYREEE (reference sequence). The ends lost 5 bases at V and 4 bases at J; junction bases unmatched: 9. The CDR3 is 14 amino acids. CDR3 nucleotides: TGTGCCAGCAGGCCCGGAAAGGACAGGTACGAGCAGTACTTC. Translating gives CASRPGKDRYEQYF.

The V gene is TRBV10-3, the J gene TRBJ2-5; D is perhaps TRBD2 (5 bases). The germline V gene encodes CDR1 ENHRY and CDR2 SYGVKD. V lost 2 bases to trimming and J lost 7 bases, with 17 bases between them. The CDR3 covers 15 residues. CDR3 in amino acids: CAISEKNLASGTQYF. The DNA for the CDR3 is TGTGCCATCAGTGAGAAGAACTTAGCGTCGGGGACCCAGTACTTC.

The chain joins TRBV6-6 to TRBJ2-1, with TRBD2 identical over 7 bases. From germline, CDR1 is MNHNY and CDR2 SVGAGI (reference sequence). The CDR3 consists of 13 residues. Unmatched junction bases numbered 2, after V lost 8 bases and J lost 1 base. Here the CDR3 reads CASGGGSYNEQFF. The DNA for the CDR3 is TGTGCCAGCGGCGGGGGATCCTACAATGAGCAGTTCTTC.

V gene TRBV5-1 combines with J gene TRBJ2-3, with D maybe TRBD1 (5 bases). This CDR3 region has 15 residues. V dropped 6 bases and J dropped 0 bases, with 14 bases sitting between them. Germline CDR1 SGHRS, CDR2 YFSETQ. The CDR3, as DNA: TGCGCCAGCACCCTGGGCAGGGCTAGCACAGATACGCAGTATTTT. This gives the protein CASTLGRASTDTQYF.

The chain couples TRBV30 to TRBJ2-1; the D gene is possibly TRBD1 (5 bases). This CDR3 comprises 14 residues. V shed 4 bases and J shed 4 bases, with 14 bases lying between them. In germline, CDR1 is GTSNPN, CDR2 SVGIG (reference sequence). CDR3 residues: CAWKQGSSYNEQFF. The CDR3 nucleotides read TGTGCCTGGAAGCAGGGTAGCTCTTACAATGAGCAGTTCTTC.

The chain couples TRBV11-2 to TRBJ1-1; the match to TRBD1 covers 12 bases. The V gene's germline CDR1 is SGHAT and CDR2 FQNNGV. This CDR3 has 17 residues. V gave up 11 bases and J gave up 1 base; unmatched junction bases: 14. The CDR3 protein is CAGTRPGQGATNTEAFF. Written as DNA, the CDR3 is TGTGCCGGCACCCGCCCGGGACAGGGGGCTACGAACACTGAAGCTTTCTTT.

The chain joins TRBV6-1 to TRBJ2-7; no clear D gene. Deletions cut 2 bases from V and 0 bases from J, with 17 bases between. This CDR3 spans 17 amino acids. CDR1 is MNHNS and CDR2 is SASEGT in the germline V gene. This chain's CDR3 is CASSEWSGGISSYEQYF. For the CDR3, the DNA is TGTGCCAGCAGTGAATGGTCCGGCGGTATTAGCTCCTACGAGCAGTACTTC.

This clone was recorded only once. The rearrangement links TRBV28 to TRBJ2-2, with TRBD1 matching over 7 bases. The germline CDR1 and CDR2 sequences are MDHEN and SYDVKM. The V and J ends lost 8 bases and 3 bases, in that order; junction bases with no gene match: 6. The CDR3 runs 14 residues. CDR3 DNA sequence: TGTGCCAGCCTGGTAGGGGGCGACACCGGGGAGCTGTTTTTT. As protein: CASLVGGDTGELFF. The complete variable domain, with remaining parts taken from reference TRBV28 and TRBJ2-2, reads DVKVTQSSRYLVKRTGEKVFLECVQDMDHENMFWYRQDPGLGLRLIYFSYDVKMKEKGDIPEGYSVSREKKERFSLILESASTNQTSMYLCASLVGGDTGELFFGEGSRLTVL.

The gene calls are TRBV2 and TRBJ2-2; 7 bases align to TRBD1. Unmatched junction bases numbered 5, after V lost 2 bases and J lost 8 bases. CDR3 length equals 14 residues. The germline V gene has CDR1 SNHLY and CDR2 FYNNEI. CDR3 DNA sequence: TGTGCCAGCAGTGAAAGACAGGGCGTAGGGGAGCTGTTTTTT. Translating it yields CASSERQGVGELFF.

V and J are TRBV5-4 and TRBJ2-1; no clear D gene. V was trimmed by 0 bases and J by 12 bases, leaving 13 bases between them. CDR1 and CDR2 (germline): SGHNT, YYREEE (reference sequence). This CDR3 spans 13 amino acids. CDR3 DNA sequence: TGTGCCAGCAGCTTGGAACAGCCATTCGGGCAGTTCTTC. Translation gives CASSLEQPFGQFF.

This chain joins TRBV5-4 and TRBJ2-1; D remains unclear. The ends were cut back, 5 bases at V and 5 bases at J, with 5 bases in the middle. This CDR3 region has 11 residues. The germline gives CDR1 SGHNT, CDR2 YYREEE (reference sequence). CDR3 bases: TGTGCCAGCAGTAGTAACAATGAGCAGTTCTTC. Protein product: CASSSNNEQFF.

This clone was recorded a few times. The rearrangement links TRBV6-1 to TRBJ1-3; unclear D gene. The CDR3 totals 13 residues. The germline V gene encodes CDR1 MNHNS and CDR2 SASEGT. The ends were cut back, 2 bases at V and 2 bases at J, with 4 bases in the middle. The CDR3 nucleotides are TGTGCCAGCAGTGAATCCACTGGAAACACCATATATTTT. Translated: CASSESTGNTIYF.

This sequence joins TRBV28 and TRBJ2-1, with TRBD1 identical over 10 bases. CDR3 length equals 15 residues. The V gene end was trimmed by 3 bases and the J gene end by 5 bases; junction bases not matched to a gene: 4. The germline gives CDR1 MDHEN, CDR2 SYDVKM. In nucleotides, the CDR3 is TGTGCCAGCAGTTTCGGGACAGGGGCCCACAATGAGCAGTTCTTC. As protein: CASSFGTGAHNEQFF. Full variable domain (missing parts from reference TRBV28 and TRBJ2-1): DVKVTQSSRYLVKRTGEKVFLECVQDMDHENMFWYRQDPGLGLRLIYFSYDVKMKEKGDIPEGYSVSREKKERFSLILESASTNQTSMYLCASSFGTGAHNEQFFGPGTRLTVL.

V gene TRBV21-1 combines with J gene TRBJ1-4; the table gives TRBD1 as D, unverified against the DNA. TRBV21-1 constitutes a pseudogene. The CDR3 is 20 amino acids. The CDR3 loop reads CASSKKGRGQGASTNEKLFF. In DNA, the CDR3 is TGTGCCAGCAGCAAAAAGGGGAGAGGACAGGGGGCCTCAACTAATGAAAAACTGTTTTTT.